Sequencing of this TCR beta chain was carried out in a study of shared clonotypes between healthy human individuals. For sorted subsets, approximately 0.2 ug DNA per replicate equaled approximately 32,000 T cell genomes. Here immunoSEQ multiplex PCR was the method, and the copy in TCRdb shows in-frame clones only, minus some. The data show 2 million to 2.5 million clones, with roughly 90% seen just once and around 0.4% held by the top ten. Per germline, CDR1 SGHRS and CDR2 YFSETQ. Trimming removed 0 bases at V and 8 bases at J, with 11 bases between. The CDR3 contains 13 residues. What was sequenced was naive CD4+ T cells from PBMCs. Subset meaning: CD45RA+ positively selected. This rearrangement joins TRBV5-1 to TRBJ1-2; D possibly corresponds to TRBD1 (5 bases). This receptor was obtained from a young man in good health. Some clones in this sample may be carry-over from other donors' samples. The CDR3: CASSLGPGEGYTF. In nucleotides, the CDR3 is TGCGCCAGCAGCTTGGGACCGGGGGAGGGCTACACCTTC.